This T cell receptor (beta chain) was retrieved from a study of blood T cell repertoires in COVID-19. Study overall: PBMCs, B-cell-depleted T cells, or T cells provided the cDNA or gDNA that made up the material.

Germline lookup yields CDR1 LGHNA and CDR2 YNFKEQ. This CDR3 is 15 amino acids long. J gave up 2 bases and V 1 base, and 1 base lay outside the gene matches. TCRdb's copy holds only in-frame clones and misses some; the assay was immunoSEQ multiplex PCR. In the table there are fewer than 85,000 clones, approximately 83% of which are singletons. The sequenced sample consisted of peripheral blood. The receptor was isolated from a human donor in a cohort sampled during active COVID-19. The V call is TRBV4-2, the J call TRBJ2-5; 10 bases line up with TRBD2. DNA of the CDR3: TGTGCCAGCAGCCAAGGTAGCGGGGGGCAAGAGACCCAGTACTTC. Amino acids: CASSQGSGGQETQYF.